The 29 T cell receptor beta chains listed next were all sequenced from one sample in a study of CD8 T cells in ankylosing spondylitis. Study-wide results and caveats: For ankylosing spondylitis blood, a TCR beta motif of 8 or 9 highly homologous variants appeared characteristic.

TCRdb analysed the 5' RACE reads with MiXCR anew, one entry per CDR3 protein. The data hold around 390,000 distinct CDR3 sequences, with around 20% observed a single time. No antigen is known for these receptors. Sequenced material: blood, either unsorted or a sorted T cell fraction (not recorded which). All receptors derive from a male donor with ankylosing spondylitis.

This clonotype was detected a few times. This chain uses TRBV6-8 with TRBJ2-2, with a possible D match to TRBD2 (6 bases). Trimming left V 2 bases short and J 4 bases short, with 17 bases between. The germline gives CDR1 MNHGY, CDR2 SAAAGT. CDR3 length: 17 amino acids. CDR3 sequence reads: CASSYGGSRAFTGELFF. The CDR3 DNA sequence: TGTGCCAGCAGTTACGGGGGGAGTCGGGCCTTCACCGGGGAGCTGTTTTTT.

This clonotype appeared many times. The chain links TRBV29-1 to TRBJ1-4, with 10 bases aligning to TRBD1. This CDR3 comprises 15 residues. CDR1 and CDR2 (germline): SQVTM, ANQGSEA. With 4 bases clipped from V and 4 bases from J, the junction kept 6 bases outside the gene matches. CDR3 region: CSVGQGAHGNEKLFF. As DNA, the CDR3 is TGCAGCGTTGGACAGGGGGCCCACGGTAATGAAAAACTGTTTTTT.

V usage is TRBV6-2 or TRBV6-3 and J usage is TRBJ2-4; TRBD1 matches at 10 bases. Germline V gives CDR1 MNHEY, CDR2 SVGEGT. The CDR3 is 14 amino acids. With V trimmed by 3 bases and J by 10 bases, 6 bases remained unmatched. The CDR3 DNA reads TGTGCCAGCAGTTATGGGACAGGGGCGGGGATTCAGTACTTC. As protein: CASSYGTGAGIQYF.

The table lists this clonotype with a few counts. This chain uses TRBV4-2 with TRBJ2-7; the D call may be TRBD1 or TRBD2 (5 bases each). Germline V gene lookup returns CDR1 LGHNA and CDR2 YNFKEQ. This CDR3 is 16 amino acids long. V was cut by 0 bases and J by 8 bases, with 20 bases left in between. CDR3 nucleotide sequence: TGTGCCAGCAGCCAAGAAGTAAGGGACCAGATCTTCAAGCAGTACTTC. Translation gives CASSQEVRDQIFKQYF.

A single count supports this clonotype. The chain combines TRBV9 with TRBJ2-7; D possibly matches TRBD1 or TRBD2 (6 bases each). Trimming removed 4 bases from V and 5 bases from J, with 16 bases in between. The CDR3 length is 14 residues. In germline, CDR1 is SGDLS, CDR2 YYNGEE. The CDR3, as DNA: TGTGCCAGCAGCCCTGGTGGGGGGCGCCACGAGCAGTACTTC. This codes for CASSPGGGRHEQYF.

The table lists this clonotype with a few counts. The chain is built from TRBV18 and TRBJ2-1; D uncertain. There are 18 residues in the CDR3. The V gene's germline CDR1 is KGHSH and CDR2 LQKENI. V lost 2 bases, J lost 9 bases, and 26 bases lay in between. CDR3: CASSPLPGRIRGNSEQFF. The CDR3 DNA reads TGTGCCAGCTCACCATTGCCCGGACGTATACGTGGGAACAGTGAGCAGTTCTTC.

CDR3 coding DNA: TGCGCCAGCAGCCTCCGAACGGGTTCTGGGGCCAACGTCCTGACTTTC. Protein: CASSLRTGSGANVLTF. V is TRBV5-1 and J is TRBJ2-6; D is unclear. This CDR3 is 16 amino acids long. Germline V gene sequence: CDR1 SGHRS, CDR2 YFSETQ. Between the trimmed V and J ends, which lost 4 bases and 1 base, there was a span of 12 bases.

This clonotype turned up a few times. This chain joins TRBV2 and TRBJ2-5; no definite D call. The germline CDR1 and CDR2 sequences are SNHLY and FYNNEI. V was trimmed by 7 bases and J by 5 bases, leaving 8 bases between them. This CDR3 contains 11 residues. CDR3 in DNA: TGTGCCAGCATGCTTGTCGAGACCCAGTACTTC. This sequence encodes CASMLVETQYF. Full variable domain (rest looked up from reference TRBV2 and TRBJ2-5): EPEVTQTPSHQVTQMGQEVILRCVPISNHLYFYWYRQILGQKVEFLVSFYNNEISEKSEIFDDQFSVERPDGSNFTLKIRSTKLEDSAMYFCASMLVETQYFGPGTRLLVL.

This clonotype was counted between two and nine times. The rearrangement joins TRBV5-5 to TRBJ1-4; weak D call: TRBD1 (5 bases). The germline V gene has CDR1 SGHKS and CDR2 YYEKEE (reference sequence). The CDR3 has 14 residues. Between the trimmed V and J ends, which lost 4 bases and 12 bases, there was a span of 19 bases. CDR3 loop: CASSPLAGGIELFF. CDR3 in DNA: TGTGCCAGCAGCCCCCTTGCGGGGGGAATTGAACTGTTTTTT.

The V call is TRBV6-1, the J call TRBJ1-1; 7 nucleotides match TRBD1. CDR1 and CDR2 from the germline V gene are MNHNS and SASEGT. CDR3 length: 17 residues. With 1 base clipped from V and 0 bases from J, the junction kept 8 bases outside the gene matches. CDR3 loop: CASSEGGWGQMNTEAFF. The CDR3 DNA reads TGTGCCAGCAGTGAAGGGGGTTGGGGACAGATGAACACTGAAGCTTTCTTT.

This clonotype has a handful of counts. The chain couples TRBV20-1 to TRBJ1-5, with D uncertain. The CDR3 has 15 amino acids. V was shortened by 5 bases and J by 2 bases, with 16 bases between the two germline ends. From germline, CDR1 is DFQATT and CDR2 SNEGSKA (reference sequence). The CDR3 spells CSAVDRRYGNQPQHF. In DNA, the CDR3 is TGCAGTGCTGTGGACCGACGTTACGGCAATCAGCCCCAGCATTTT.

This chain links TRBV21-1 with TRBJ2-7; no check of the table's D call, TRBD2, against the DNA was made. TRBV21-1 is a pseudogene segment. This CDR3 is built from 15 residues. CDR3 protein: CASSKAASGSYEQYF. As DNA, the CDR3 is TGTGCCAGCAGCAAAGCCGCGAGCGGGAGTTACGAGCAGTACTTC.

The rearrangement uses TRBV29-1 and TRBJ2-1; maybe TRBD2 (6 bases). The CDR3 is 14 amino acids. The V and J ends lost 3 bases and 5 bases respectively, with 14 bases between them. Germline V CDR1 and CDR2: SQVTM, ANQGSEA. CDR3: CSVDLWRRDNEQFF. The CDR3 DNA reads as TGCAGCGTTGATCTCTGGCGGAGGGACAATGAGCAGTTCTTC.

CDR3: CASTVLTGYNEQFF. CDR3 in DNA: TGTGCCAGCACCGTACTGACAGGGTACAATGAGCAGTTCTTC. The chain uses TRBV28 and TRBJ2-1; 7 nucleotides agree with TRBD1. V shed 7 bases and J 4 bases; nucleotides not matched to a gene: 7. CDR1 MDHEN and CDR2 SYDVKM come from the germline V gene. The length of the CDR3 is 14 residues.

The chain is built from TRBV12-3 or TRBV12-4 and TRBJ1-4; D possibly corresponds to TRBD1 (5 bases). The CDR3 totals 16 residues. V was shortened by 1 base and J by 3 bases, with 12 bases between the two germline ends. For the CDR3, the DNA is TGTGCCAGCAGTTTAGGGGGCCCGGTTGCTAATGAAAAACTGTTTTTT. Its translation: CASSLGGPVANEKLFF.

The V gene is TRBV21-1, the J gene TRBJ1-5. TRBV21-1 is given as a pseudogene. This CDR3 spans 14 amino acids. The CDR3 nucleotides read TGTGCCAGCATGGGCTCCAGAAACAATCAGCCCCAGCATTTT. As protein: CASMGSRNNQPQHF.

This chain links TRBV12-3 or TRBV12-4 with TRBJ1-5; D is unresolved. Trimming left V 3 bases short and J 3 bases short, with 12 bases between. The CDR3 covers 15 residues. The CDR3 bases are TGTGCCAGCAGTTTCTCTGGGGATGACAATCAGCCCCAGCATTTT. It encodes CASSFSGDDNQPQHF.

The chain carries TRBV9 and TRBJ2-5, with D perhaps assigned TRBD1 or TRBD2 (5 bases each). V shed 0 bases and J shed 5 bases, with 11 bases lying between them. Germline V gene lookup returns CDR1 SGDLS and CDR2 YYNGEE. The CDR3 consists of 14 residues. The CDR3 DNA sequence: TGTGCCAGCAGCGTAGACGAGGGGCAGGAGACCCAGTACTTC. Translating it yields CASSVDEGQETQYF. Together with reference TRBV9 and TRBJ2-5, the CDR3 gives the full variable domain: DSGVTQTPKHLITATGQRVTLRCSPRSGDLSVYWYQQSLDQGLQFLIQYYNGEERAKGNILERFSAQQFPDLHSELNLSSLELGDSALYFCASSVDEGQETQYFGPGTRLLVL.

A few counts support this clonotype. This chain uses TRBV28 with TRBJ2-1; D remains unclear. The germline V gene has CDR1 MDHEN and CDR2 SYDVKM. Trimming left V 5 bases short and J 1 base short, with 12 bases between. The CDR3 is 15 residues long. CDR3 amino acids: CASSPHPPSYNEQFF. CDR3 nucleotides: TGTGCCAGCAGTCCCCACCCCCCTTCCTACAATGAGCAGTTCTTC.

The CDR3 protein is CASSGTRGRETQYF. CDR3 in DNA: TGTGCCAGCAGTGGAACGAGGGGTCGAGAGACCCAGTACTTC. The V and J genes are TRBV25-1 and TRBJ2-5; D assignment may be TRBD1 or TRBD2 (5 bases each). The CDR3 has 14 amino acids. V was trimmed by 4 bases and J by 4 bases, leaving 13 bases between them. Germline V gives CDR1 MGHDK, CDR2 SYGVNS.

This clonotype was detected many times. This chain joins TRBV5-1 and TRBJ2-5; 9 positions match TRBD2. This CDR3 has 13 residues. Trimming took 9 bases from V and 4 from J; bases not matched to a gene: 7. Germline V gene lookup returns CDR1 SGHRS and CDR2 YFSETQ. CDR3 bases: TGCGCCACCACCCCAGCGGGAGGAGAGACCCAGTACTTC. This encodes CATTPAGGETQYF.

In its sample, this clonotype was seen a few times. V is TRBV27 and J is TRBJ2-1; D is unresolved. V lost 2 bases and J lost 6, with 11 bases in between. This CDR3 contains 14 residues. Germline CDR1 is MNHEY and CDR2 is SMNVEV (reference sequence). The CDR3 nucleotides read TGTGCCAGCAGTTTAAGCCGGCTGGGCAATGAGCAGTTCTTC. Its translation is CASSLSRLGNEQFF.

V usage is TRBV5-1 and J usage is TRBJ1-1, with D tentatively TRBD1 (6 bases). Looked up from germline, CDR1 is SGHRS and CDR2 is YFSETQ. V lost 3 bases to trimming and J lost 2 bases, with 11 bases between them. This CDR3 is built from 14 residues. The CDR3 sequence is CASSSGQTNTEAFF. The CDR3 DNA reads TGCGCCAGCAGCTCGGGACAAACAAACACTGAAGCTTTCTTT.

The genes are TRBV28 and TRBJ2-7, with D possibly being TRBD1 (6 bases). V lost 8 bases and J lost 4, with 18 bases in between. Germline V gene sequence: CDR1 MDHEN, CDR2 SYDVKM. This CDR3 spans 14 amino acids. CDR3 DNA: TGTGCCAGCGAAGCCCCGGGACAACATTACGAGCAGTACTTC. Residues: CASEAPGQHYEQYF.

The chain carries TRBV6-1 and TRBJ2-1; maybe TRBD2 (6 bases). V was cut by 7 bases and J by 6 bases, with 10 bases left in between. There are 12 residues in the CDR3. The germline V gene encodes CDR1 MNHNS and CDR2 SASEGT. The CDR3 DNA reads TGTGCCAGCATTCGGGAGCGCAATGAGCAGTTCTTC. It encodes CASIRERNEQFF.

The CDR3 loop is CAIKSSGRAREQYF. The DNA for the CDR3 is TGTGCCATCAAGAGTAGCGGGAGGGCCCGCGAGCAGTACTTC. The J gene is TRBJ2-7, the V gene TRBV10-3; 11 bases match TRBD2. Trimming removed 7 bases from V and 6 bases from J; junction bases left unmatched: 8. CDR1 ENHRY and CDR2 SYGVKD come from the germline V gene. The CDR3 has 14 amino acids.

This clonotype was counted a few times. V gene TRBV27 combines with J gene TRBJ2-5, with no clear D. In germline, CDR1 is MNHEY, CDR2 SMNVEV (reference sequence). V was shortened by 5 bases and J by 1 base, with 8 bases between the two germline ends. The CDR3 spans 13 residues. The CDR3 here is CASSPYSQETQYF. The CDR3 nucleotides read TGTGCCAGCAGTCCCTATAGCCAAGAGACCCAGTACTTC.

V is TRBV5-1 and J is TRBJ2-1; D is unclear. Germline lookup yields CDR1 SGHRS and CDR2 YFSETQ. This CDR3 is 15 amino acids long. The V end was cut by 4 bases, the J end by 5 bases, with 16 bases between. CDR3 DNA: TGCGCCAGCAGCCGGCAGTCGGGCTGGGACAATGAGCAGTTCTTC. Translating gives CASSRQSGWDNEQFF. The full variable domain, its missing parts supplied by reference TRBV5-1 and TRBJ2-1, is KAGVTQTPRYLIKTRGQQVTLSCSPISGHRSVSWYQQTPGQGLQFLFEYFSETQRNKGNFPGRFSGRQFSNSRSEMNVSTLELGDSALYLCASSRQSGWDNEQFFGPGTRLTVL.

To note about this clonotype: The conserved phenylalanine or tryptophan is not found at the CDR3 terminus, so this likely reflects a read error. V gene TRBV12-3 or TRBV12-4 combines with J gene TRBJ1-1, with D possibly TRBD1 on 5 matching bases. The CDR3 has 14 residues. Trimming cost V 4 bases and J 5 bases, with 14 bases left between them. As DNA, the CDR3 is TGTGCCAGCAGTTACGGTCGGGGGAGGACTGAAGCTTTCCTT. It is translated as CASSYGRGRTEAFL.